Presented here are 31 T cell receptor beta chains from one specimen sequenced in a study of blood T cell repertoires in COVID-19. Repertoires were generated with immunoSEQ multiplex PCR, while TCRdb's copy carries only in-frame clones and drops some. The sample yields some 100,000 clones, about 90% seen once. Sequences were obtained from peripheral blood. The receptors shown here come from a man aged 50 to 60 with COVID-19, enrolled during active disease.

The J gene is TRBJ1-3, the V gene TRBV7-9, with D possibly TRBD1 on 5 matching bases. From germline, CDR1 is SEHNR and CDR2 FQNEAQ (reference sequence). The V end was cut by 2 bases, the J end by 4 bases, with 15 bases between. The CDR3 has 16 residues. In nucleotides, the CDR3 is TGTGCCAGCAGCTTAATAGGACAAGCTTGGGGAAACACCATATATTTT. It specifies CASSLIGQAWGNTIYF.

CDR3 sequence (DNA): TGTGCCAGCAGTTTACCCACCCGAGTCACTGAAGCTTTCTTT. Translating gives CASSLPTRVTEAFF. The V call is TRBV28, the J call TRBJ1-1, with no clear D. The CDR3 covers 14 residues. Germline V gives CDR1 MDHEN, CDR2 SYDVKM. The germline V and J ends were trimmed by 2 bases and 4 bases, with 11 bases remaining between them.

V gene TRBV5-1 combines with J gene TRBJ2-7, with 9 bases aligning to TRBD1. This CDR3 has 14 amino acids. The junction had 2 bases not matched to a gene; V was cut back by 3 bases and J by 1 base. The V gene's germline CDR1 is SGHRS and CDR2 YFSETQ. This CDR3 reads CASSWGTGSYEQYF. The CDR3 bases are TGCGCCAGCAGCTGGGGGACAGGGTCCTACGAGCAGTACTTC.

This clone is a singleton in its sample. V usage is TRBV6-2 or TRBV6-3 and J usage is TRBJ1-6; weak D call: TRBD1 (5 bases). The V end was cut by 2 bases, the J end by 7 bases, with 9 bases between. The CDR3 has 14 residues. Per the germline V gene, CDR1 is MNHEY and CDR2 is SVGEGT. CDR3 protein: CASSYLGENSPLHF. As DNA, the CDR3 is TGTGCCAGCAGTTACCTAGGGGAAAATTCACCCCTCCACTTT.

The genes are TRBV6-6 and TRBJ1-2; no clear D. Trimming cost V 5 bases and J 2 bases, with 9 bases left between them. Germline-derived CDR1 and CDR2 are MNHNY and SVGAGI (reference sequence). CDR3 length: 13 residues. CDR3 loop: CASSPELNYGYTF. The CDR3 DNA is TGTGCCAGCAGTCCCGAGTTAAACTATGGCTACACCTTC.

This CDR3 is CATQDRGSYEQYF. CDR3 in DNA: TGTGCCACCCAGGACAGGGGGTCCTACGAGCAGTACTTC. The genes are TRBV27 and TRBJ2-7; 10 bases align to TRBD1. The CDR3 sequence is 13 residues long. V trimming: 10 bases; J trimming: 1 base; junction bases outside the gene matches: 4. CDR1 MNHEY and CDR2 SMNVEV come from the germline V gene (reference sequence).

The chain combines TRBV5-1 with TRBJ1-4, with a tentative D call TRBD1 (5 bases). The germline CDR1 and CDR2 sequences are SGHRS and YFSETQ. The germline V and J ends were trimmed by 5 bases and 6 bases, with 14 bases remaining between them. CDR3 length: 14 amino acids. CDR3 DNA: TGCGCCAGCAGATCCCAGGGTCGTGATGAAAAACTGTTTTTT. Translated, it gives CASRSQGRDEKLFF.

This rearrangement joins TRBV18 to TRBJ2-2, with 7 bases lining up with TRBD2. CDR3 length equals 19 residues. Germline lookup yields CDR1 KGHSH and CDR2 LQKENI. Trimming at V came to 3 bases and at J to 5 bases, leaving 18 bases not matched to a gene. CDR3 residues: CASSPFLLRDPGGTGELFF. The DNA of the CDR3 is TGTGCCAGCTCACCCTTCTTACTACGGGACCCCGGGGGGACCGGGGAGCTGTTTTTT. The whole variable domain, remainder taken from reference TRBV18 and TRBJ2-2, is NAGVMQNPRHLVRRRGQEARLRCSPMKGHSHVYWYRQLPEEGLKFMVYLQKENIIDESGMPKERFSAEFPKEGPSILRIQQVVRGDSAAYFCASSPFLLRDPGGTGELFFGEGSRLTVL.

This clone was seen more than once but under ten times. The chain employs TRBV11-1 and TRBJ2-5; tentative D call: TRBD1 (6 bases). Trimming stripped 5 bases from V and 2 bases from J, with 12 bases between. CDR3 length: 14 amino acids. Germline values: CDR1 SGHAT, CDR2 FQDESV (reference sequence). CDR3: CASSVGRGQETQYF. Written as DNA, the CDR3 is TGTGCCAGCAGCGTTGGCAGGGGACAAGAGACCCAGTACTTC.

The chain employs TRBV9 and TRBJ1-6; D gene uncertain. CDR1 and CDR2 from the germline V gene are SGDLS and YYNGEE. The length of the CDR3 is 16 residues. V lost 1 base to trimming and J lost 2 bases, with 10 bases between them. As DNA, the CDR3 is TGTGCCAGCAGCGTAAGTGACACAACCTATAATTCACCCCTCCACTTT. Amino acid sequence: CASSVSDTTYNSPLHF.

Details on this clone: Compared with germline, one end of the junction differs, possibly owing to a read error. This chain links TRBV11-2 with TRBJ2-4; maybe TRBD2 (5 bases). The CDR3 spans 13 residues. Germline lookup yields CDR1 SGHAT and CDR2 FQNNGV. The CDR3 is CASGFRGKNIQYF. The CDR3 DNA follows: TGTGCCAGCGGCTTCCGGGGCAAAAACATTCAGTACTTC.

This rearrangement joins TRBV19 to TRBJ2-1; perhaps TRBD2 as D (6 bases). The CDR3 totals 13 residues. The V end was cut by 4 bases, the J end by 12 bases, with 16 bases between. CDR1 and CDR2 (germline): LNHDA, SQIVND (reference sequence). The CDR3 DNA reads as TGTGCCAGTAGTAACAGGAGGGGCGATGGGCAGTTCTTC. Amino acids: CASSNRRGDGQFF.

This chain joins TRBV12-3 or TRBV12-4 and TRBJ2-5; maybe TRBD2 (6 bases). Deletions cut 7 bases from V and 4 bases from J, with 10 bases between. This CDR3 spans 12 amino acids. The CDR3 here is CASTGGGETQYF. DNA of the CDR3: TGTGCCAGCACCGGGGGAGGAGAGACCCAGTACTTC.

V is TRBV7-9 and J is TRBJ2-2, with 12 nucleotides matching TRBD2. J was trimmed by 3 bases and V by 5 bases; bases with no gene match: 7. The CDR3 runs to 17 residues. The V gene's germline CDR1 is SEHNR and CDR2 FQNEAQ (reference sequence). The CDR3 spells CASSPTTSGGYTGELFF. The DNA for the CDR3 is TGTGCCAGCAGCCCTACCACTAGCGGGGGGTACACCGGGGAGCTGTTTTTT.

The J gene is TRBJ1-2, the V gene TRBV2; 8 bases line up with TRBD1. V shed 4 bases and J 3 bases; nucleotides not matched to a gene: 7. The CDR3 spans 15 residues. In germline, CDR1 is SNHLY, CDR2 FYNNEI. CDR3 residues: CASSVPTGGDYGYTF. The CDR3 DNA follows: TGTGCCAGCAGTGTCCCCACAGGGGGGGACTATGGCTACACCTTC.

This clone came up a few times. This chain connects TRBV7-6 to TRBJ1-5; 8 bases map to TRBD1. The V segment lost 5 bases and the J segment 2 bases; nucleotides outside the gene matches: 5. Looked up from germline, CDR1 is SGHVS and CDR2 is FNYEAQ. CDR3 length: 15 residues. As DNA, the CDR3 is TGTGCCAGCAGCCCCGGGACAGGACGCAATCAGCCCCAGCATTTT. It yields the protein CASSPGTGRNQPQHF.

The chain uses TRBV11-1 and TRBJ2-3; D possibly corresponds to TRBD2 (6 bases). Germline V gene data show CDR1 as SGHAT and CDR2 as FQDESV (reference sequence). V was clipped by 3 bases and J by 0 bases, with 10 bases between them. This CDR3 has 15 amino acids. CDR3 sequence (DNA): TGTGCCAGCAGCTTGGCGGGGCTGAGCACAGATACGCAGTATTTT. Protein product: CASSLAGLSTDTQYF. Full variable domain (rest looked up from reference TRBV11-1 and TRBJ2-3): EAEVAQSPRYKITEKSQAVAFWCDPISGHATLYWYRQILGQGPELLVQFQDESVVDDSQLPKDRFSAERLKGVDSTLKIQPAELGDSAMYLCASSLAGLSTDTQYFGPGTRLTVL.

The CDR3 DNA reads as TGCGCCAGCAGCCAAGGACCCGGGACTTTTCAAGAGACCCAGTACTTC. Its translation is CASSQGPGTFQETQYF. The chain combines TRBV4-1 with TRBJ2-5, with D possibly matching TRBD2 (6 bases). CDR1 and CDR2 from the germline V gene are MGHRA and YSYEKL. The CDR3 spans 16 residues. V was cut by 1 base and J by 2 bases, with 14 bases left in between.

J is TRBJ2-1 and V is TRBV19; 7 positions agree with TRBD1. The V gene end was trimmed by 1 base and the J gene end by 9 bases; junction bases not matched to a gene: 9. CDR1 is LNHDA and CDR2 is SQIVND in the germline V gene (reference sequence). The CDR3 consists of 15 residues. In DNA form, the CDR3 reads TGTGCCAGTAGTATAGGGTTCAGGGGGACAGCTGAGCAGTTCTTC. Translated: CASSIGFRGTAEQFF.

The rearrangement uses TRBV2 and TRBJ1-1; 8 bases align to TRBD1. The CDR3 has 14 amino acids. From germline, CDR1 is SNHLY and CDR2 FYNNEI. With V trimmed by 5 bases and J by 2 bases, 4 bases remained unmatched. The CDR3 here is CASSFDRGNTEAFF. The CDR3, as DNA: TGTGCCAGCAGTTTCGACAGGGGAAACACTGAAGCTTTCTTT. The variable domain in full, with the rest retrieved from reference TRBV2 and TRBJ1-1, is EPEVTQTPSHQVTQMGQEVILRCVPISNHLYFYWYRQILGQKVEFLVSFYNNEISEKSEIFDDQFSVERPDGSNFTLKIRSTKLEDSAMYFCASSFDRGNTEAFFGQGTRLTVV.

The rearrangement uses TRBV6-1 and TRBJ1-5; D is perhaps TRBD1 (5 bases). Germline assignment: CDR1 MNHNS and CDR2 SASEGT. This CDR3 comprises 16 residues. Trimming shortened V by 2 bases and J by 2 bases, and 13 bases separated the two germline ends. As DNA, the CDR3 is TGTGCCAGCAGTGAATCTTGGGGGGTCGGCAATCAGCCCCAGCATTTT. This codes for CASSESWGVGNQPQHF.

The V call is TRBV20-1, the J call TRBJ2-7; D is unresolved. V was shortened by 0 bases and J by 7 bases, with 7 bases between the two germline ends. Germline CDR1 DFQATT, CDR2 SNEGSKA (reference sequence). CDR3 length equals 11 residues. CDR3 protein: CSARDQREQYF. In DNA form, the CDR3 reads TGCAGTGCTAGAGATCAGAGGGAGCAGTACTTC.

This sequence joins TRBV19 and TRBJ1-5, with D hard to call. Germline V CDR1 and CDR2: LNHDA, SQIVND (reference sequence). This CDR3 is 16 amino acids long. Trimming removed 7 bases from V and 0 bases from J, with 16 bases in between. The CDR3 sequence is CASTPTPRYSNQPQHF. In DNA, the CDR3 is TGTGCCAGTACCCCCACCCCCCGGTATAGCAATCAGCCCCAGCATTTT.

This chain uses TRBV24-1 with TRBJ1-2, with 11 bases lining up with TRBD1. The germline V gene encodes CDR1 KGHDR and CDR2 SFDVKD. The trim removed 5 bases at V and 7 bases at J, leaving 8 bases unmatched. The CDR3 length is 15 residues. The CDR3: CATSVRDRGDSGYTF. DNA for the CDR3: TGTGCCACCAGTGTCAGGGACAGGGGGGATAGTGGCTACACCTTC.

The chain joins TRBV5-1 to TRBJ1-1, with 10 bases that match TRBD1. Germline V gives CDR1 SGHRS, CDR2 YFSETQ. This CDR3 has 14 residues. The junction had 5 bases not matched to a gene; V was cut back by 3 bases and J by 6 bases. The CDR3 DNA reads TGCGCCAGCAGCTACCGACAGGGGGCTTCTGAAGCTTTCTTT. Translated, it gives CASSYRQGASEAFF.

This clone was observed a single time. The V and J genes are TRBV2 and TRBJ2-7; 8 bases map to TRBD1. V lost 2 bases, J lost 0 bases, and 6 bases stayed unmatched. Germline V CDR1 and CDR2: SNHLY, FYNNEI. The CDR3 loop spans 16 amino acids. CDR3: CASSERAGGDSYEQYF. Here the CDR3 DNA reads TGTGCCAGCAGTGAAAGGGCAGGGGGCGACTCCTACGAGCAGTACTTC.

The chain is built from TRBV15 and TRBJ1-4, with no clear D. The V end lost 1 base, the J end lost 8 bases, and 14 bases lay between the germline ends. Per the germline V gene, CDR1 is LNHNV and CDR2 is YYDKDF (reference sequence). This CDR3 has 15 residues. The CDR3 nucleotides are TGTGCCACCAGCAGAGCTACCATTGACGGGGAAAAACTGTTTTTT. Its protein is CATSRATIDGEKLFF.

This clone was found once. V usage is TRBV7-9 and J usage is TRBJ2-7; perhaps TRBD2 as D (5 bases). Germline CDR1 and CDR2: SEHNR and FQNEAQ (reference sequence). The V and J ends lost 1 base and 2 bases respectively, with 9 bases between them. This CDR3 region has 14 residues. The DNA of the CDR3 is TGTGCCAGCAGCTTAGGGGGAGTGACCTACGAGCAGTACTTC. This translates into CASSLGGVTYEQYF.

The chain uses TRBV6-1 and TRBJ1-5, with 7 bases identical to TRBD1. This CDR3 is 14 amino acids long. Trimming cost V 1 base and J 6 bases; bases outside gene matches: 3. Germline V gene data show CDR1 as MNHNS and CDR2 as SASEGT. The CDR3 sequence: CASSEGQGSQPQHF. CDR3 DNA: TGTGCCAGCAGTGAAGGACAGGGCTCTCAGCCCCAGCATTTT.

V is TRBV5-4 and J is TRBJ2-1; D not certain. The CDR3 is 12 amino acids. V dropped 0 bases and J dropped 5 bases, with 3 bases sitting between them. Germline V gene sequence: CDR1 SGHNT, CDR2 YYREEE (reference sequence). CDR3 in amino acids: CASSLDNNEQFF. The CDR3 DNA sequence: TGTGCCAGCAGCTTGGACAACAATGAGCAGTTCTTC.

The V call is TRBV30, the J call TRBJ2-7; tentatively, D is TRBD2 (6 bases). V lost 3 bases and J 0 bases, leaving 9 bases between the germline ends. The CDR3 covers 13 residues. The germline gives CDR1 GTSNPN, CDR2 SVGIG (reference sequence). CDR3 nucleotide sequence: TGTGCCTGGAGGGGGGGTAGCTCCTACGAGCAGTACTTC. Translated: CAWRGGSSYEQYF.